A single sample is the source of the 14 T cell receptor beta chains below, sequenced in a study of tumor-infiltrating lymphocytes in primary liver carcinoma. TCR beta cDNA was prepared out of around 460 ng total RNA by means of a constant-region primer. Generation of the TCR beta libraries relied on three nested multiplex PCR rounds using slightly modified ARM-PCR. Primers for the first two PCR rounds were TRBV1-TRBV30 forward primers and a C-beta reverse primer (around 10 cycles per round). MiXCR was run by TCRdb on the multiplex PCR reads, yielding one entry per CDR3 protein. The table has more than 85,000 distinct CDR3 sequences, around 84% seen once. Co-extracted RNA and DNA came from around 18-30 mg of unsorted bulk tissue. The sample was liver tumor tissue from sampling region 3. Subset described: tumor region T3, left-lateral pole. The receptors come from a man in his forties with primary liver carcinoma and hepatitis B virus infection.

This rearrangement joins TRBV4-1 to TRBJ1-4; D is possibly TRBD1 (5 bases). CDR1 and CDR2 (germline): MGHRA, YSYEKL. This CDR3 spans 15 amino acids. V was clipped by 6 bases and J by 7 bases, with 18 bases between them. Written as DNA, the CDR3 is TGCGCCAGCAGGCCGCCGGGGACCTCGCTTGAAAAACTGTTTTTT. This gives the protein CASRPPGTSLEKLFF.

Remarks on this clonotype: This may come from a read error, since a much larger clone is one base off. The V call is TRBV5-1, the J call TRBJ2-1; 14 bases fit TRBD2. Germline values: CDR1 SGHRS, CDR2 YFSETQ. There are 15 residues in the CDR3. CDR3 in DNA: TGCGCCAGCAGCCAGGGACTAGCGGGAGTAAGTGAGCAGCTCTTC. Its translation: CASSQGLAGVSEQLF.

Comments on this clonotype: One end of the junction is discordant with germline, which a read error may explain. V and J are TRBV29-1 and TRBJ2-5, with 11 bases that match TRBD1. The CDR3 runs 15 residues. From germline, CDR1 is SQVTM and CDR2 ANQGSEA. CDR3 bases: TGCAGGGTTGAAGCGGACAGGGGGCGAACAGAGACCCACTACTTC. This codes for CRVEADRGRTETHYF.

Concerning this clonotype itself: It is likely a read error, because the conserved phenylalanine at the end of the CDR3 is missing. The rearrangement uses TRBV6-5 and TRBJ1-5, with unresolved D. The CDR3 spans 13 residues. From germline, CDR1 is MNHEY and CDR2 SVGAGI. The CDR3 DNA sequence: TGTGTCAGCGGTGACGGTAGCAATCAGCCCCAGCATTAT. It codes for CVSGDGSNQPQHY.

In its sample, this clonotype was seen a few times. The J gene is TRBJ1-3, the V gene TRBV18; 8 bases are a match to TRBD1. Germline loops: CDR1 KGHSH, CDR2 LQKENI. Unmatched junction bases numbered 4, after V lost 3 bases and J lost 0 bases. The CDR3 sequence is 16 residues long. The CDR3 reads CASSPTGVDSGNTIYF. The CDR3 DNA follows: TGTGCCAGCTCACCGACAGGGGTCGACTCTGGAAACACCATATATTTT.

Notes on this clonotype: The junction departs from the called germline gene at one end, perhaps through a read error. This sequence joins TRBV5-6 and TRBJ2-7, with a possible D match to TRBD1 (6 bases). The CDR3 runs to 13 residues. Germline assignment: CDR1 SGHDT and CDR2 YYEEEE. CDR3 region: CANSFGKGEEQYF. CDR3 sequence (DNA): TGTGCCAACAGCTTCGGGAAGGGGGAAGAGCAGTACTTC.

Worth noting for this clonotype: This may come from a read error, since a much larger clone is one base off. The chain recombines TRBV28 with TRBJ2-5; D is ambiguous. This CDR3 region has 14 residues. CDR1 is MDHEN, CDR2 SYDVKM, per germline. In nucleotides, the CDR3 is TGTGCCAGCGGTTTTATAGAGTTGGGTCAGACCCAGTACTTC. Its protein product is CASGFIELGQTQYF. The whole variable domain, filled in from reference TRBV28 and TRBJ2-5, reads DVKVTQSSRYLVKRTGEKVFLECVQDMDHENMFWYRQDPGLGLRLIYFSYDVKMKEKGDIPEGYSVSREKKERFSLILESASTNQTSMYLCASGFIELGQTQYFGPGTRLLVL.

Comments on this clonotype: At one end the junction does not follow the germline gene, possibly because of a read error. The CDR3 is CVSMEASSYEQYF. The CDR3 nucleotides are TGCGTCAGCATGGAGGCCTCCTCCTACGAGCAGTACTTC. The chain has TRBV5-1 and TRBJ2-7; D might be TRBD2 (5 bases). Germline assignment: CDR1 SGHRS and CDR2 YFSETQ. The CDR3 consists of 13 residues.

Of note for this clonotype: Its ends do not fully match the called genes, so a read error is possible. The CDR3 region is CGSTPYLSGGYTEQLF. As DNA, the CDR3 is TGTGGCAGCACCCCTTATCTTAGCGGAGGCTACACTGAGCAGTTGTTC. V and J are TRBV6-1 and TRBJ2-1, with a weak D call TRBD2 (6 bases). The CDR3 sequence is 16 residues long. In germline, CDR1 is MNHNS, CDR2 SASEGT.

Of note for this clonotype: One end of the junction fails to match germline, which may point to a read error. The V gene is TRBV10-2, the J gene TRBJ1-1; 7 bases fit TRBD1. From germline, CDR1 is WSHSY and CDR2 SAAADI. This CDR3 comprises 14 residues. The CDR3 protein is CTSREGAANTEAFF. CDR3 coding DNA: TGCACCAGCAGAGAGGGGGCAGCGAACACTGAAGCTTTCTTT.

Comments on this clonotype: The missing conserved phenylalanine or tryptophan at the end of this CDR3 makes a read error likely. The chain carries TRBV5-5 and TRBJ1-6, with D unclear. Germline lookup yields CDR1 SGHKS and CDR2 YYEKEE (reference sequence). CDR3 size: 13 residues. The CDR3 reads CDSSLRGNSPLHL. The CDR3 DNA reads TGTGACAGCAGCTTGCGAGGGAATTCACCCCTCCACCTT.

By share, this clonotype counts as medium-sized. The chain has TRBV11-1 and TRBJ2-3; 8 bases fit TRBD1. CDR1 and CDR2 (germline): SGHAT, FQDESV (reference sequence). V dropped 3 bases and J dropped 6; count of bases not matched to a gene: 8. The CDR3 totals 15 residues. CDR3 in amino acids: CASSFADRGADTQYF. CDR3 DNA: TGTGCCAGCAGCTTCGCCGACAGGGGAGCGGATACGCAGTATTTT.

About this clonotype: An end of the junction does not agree with germline; a read error may underlie this. The chain links TRBV6-6 to TRBJ1-5, with TRBD1 matching 7 bases. The CDR3 is made up of 16 amino acids. Germline V CDR1 and CDR2: MNHNY, SVGAGI (reference sequence). CDR3 in amino acids: CASNYGDRVSNQPQQF. In nucleotides, the CDR3 is TGTGCCAGCAATTACGGCGACAGGGTGAGCAATCAGCCCCAGCAGTTT.

For this clonotype: One junction end does not reproduce the germline sequence, and a read error may be involved. The rearrangement links TRBV6-2 or TRBV6-3 to TRBJ1-1; perhaps TRBD1 as D (6 bases). The CDR3 is 12 amino acids. The germline gives CDR1 MNHEY, CDR2 SVGEGT. CDR3: CTSSYRETEAFF. In DNA form, the CDR3 reads TGTACCAGCAGTTACAGGGAGACTGAAGCTTTCTTT.